Below are 10 T cell receptor beta chains sequenced from a single sample in a study of blood T cell repertoires in COVID-19. Libraries were prepared by immunoSEQ multiplex PCR; TCRdb keeps only in-frame clonotypes and omits some of them. The sample lists over 150,000 clones; approximately 73% were seen once. Sequenced: peripheral blood. These receptors were obtained from a woman aged 80 or over with acute or convalescent COVID-19.

This chain connects TRBV6-6 to TRBJ2-1; 8 nucleotides match TRBD2. This CDR3 has 12 amino acids. The V gene's germline CDR1 is MNHNY and CDR2 SVGAGI (reference sequence). V gave up 5 bases and J gave up 14 bases; unmatched junction bases: 8. The chain's CDR3 is CASSPQLAAKFF. The CDR3 DNA sequence: TGTGCCAGCAGTCCTCAACTAGCGGCAAAGTTCTTC.

About this clone: One junction end does not reproduce the germline sequence, and a read error may be involved. The rearrangement uses TRBV6-1 and TRBJ1-1; 8 bases are shared with TRBD1. This CDR3 has 12 amino acids. From germline, CDR1 is MNHNS and CDR2 SASEGT. The CDR3 reads CVSSDGQGEAFF. CDR3 in DNA: TGTGTCAGCAGTGACGGACAGGGCGAAGCTTTCTTT.

The chain has TRBV7-2 and TRBJ2-5, with TRBD1 matching 8 bases. This CDR3 comprises 16 residues. The junction had 10 bases not matched to a gene; V was cut back by 2 bases and J by 5 bases. Germline assignment: CDR1 SGHTA and CDR2 FQGNSA. DNA of the CDR3: TGTGCCAGCAGCTTAAATCGGCAGGGGGCGCGGGAGACCCAGTACTTC. Its protein product is CASSLNRQGARETQYF. Variable domain in full (rest from reference TRBV7-2 and TRBJ2-5): GAGVSQSPSNKVTEKGKDVELRCDPISGHTALYWYRQSLGQGLEFLIYFQGNSAPDKSGLPSDRFSAERTGGSVSTLTIQRTQQEDSAVYLCASSLNRQGARETQYFGPGTRLLVL.

This chain links TRBV6-2 or TRBV6-3 with TRBJ2-2, with 8 bases matching TRBD2. Trimming removed 5 bases from V and 7 bases from J; junction bases left unmatched: 9. The CDR3 spans 15 residues. The germline CDR1 and CDR2 sequences are MNHEY and SVGEGT. The CDR3 loop reads CASSRRLAKDGELFF. CDR3 sequence (DNA): TGTGCCAGCAGTAGGAGACTAGCGAAGGACGGGGAGCTGTTTTTT.

The chain recombines TRBV27 with TRBJ1-1; D perhaps matches TRBD1 (6 bases). The germline gives CDR1 MNHEY, CDR2 SMNVEV (reference sequence). V lost 3 bases to trimming and J lost 4 bases, with 9 bases between them. The CDR3 contains 13 residues. DNA of the CDR3: TGTGCCAGCAGTTTTCAAGGGGGCACTGAAGCTTTCTTT. It yields the protein CASSFQGGTEAFF.

J is TRBJ1-1 and V is TRBV19; a weak D match, TRBD1 (5 bases). This CDR3 contains 15 residues. V dropped 4 bases and J dropped 2 bases, with 14 bases sitting between them. The germline gives CDR1 LNHDA, CDR2 SQIVND (reference sequence). In DNA, the CDR3 is TGTGCCAGTAGTAACTCCTGGACACGTAACACTGAAGCTTTCTTT. Its translation: CASSNSWTRNTEAFF.

The chain joins TRBV5-4 to TRBJ1-4; D ambiguous. CDR3 length: 15 amino acids. The V and J ends lost 2 bases and 6 bases respectively, with 14 bases between them. Germline values: CDR1 SGHNT, CDR2 YYREEE (reference sequence). The CDR3 here is CASSFGDSSDEKLFF. CDR3 nucleotide sequence: TGTGCCAGCAGCTTCGGAGACTCATCCGATGAAAAACTGTTTTTT. Filled out from reference TRBV5-4 and TRBJ1-4, the complete variable domain reads ETGVTQSPTHLIKTRGQQVTLRCSSQSGHNTVSWYQQALGQGPQFIFQYYREEENGRGNFPPRFSGLQFPNYSSELNVNALELDDSALYLCASSFGDSSDEKLFFGSGTQLSVL.

The rearrangement uses TRBV5-1 and TRBJ2-2; TRBD1 aligns across 8 bases. This CDR3 region has 17 residues. J was trimmed by 0 bases and V by 1 base; bases with no gene match: 5. CDR1 and CDR2 from the germline V gene are SGHRS and YFSETQ. The CDR3 spells CASSLMPGQANTGELFF. The CDR3 DNA reads TGCGCCAGCAGCTTGATGCCGGGACAGGCGAACACCGGGGAGCTGTTTTTT.

This clone was counted between two and nine times. This chain joins TRBV4-3 and TRBJ1-5; TRBD1 is a possible D gene (6 bases). CDR3 length equals 14 residues. V lost 3 bases and J lost 6, with 12 bases in between. The germline gives CDR1 LGHNA, CDR2 YSLEER. CDR3 sequence: CASSQALGGQPQHF. The CDR3 bases are TGCGCCAGCAGCCAGGCCTTAGGGGGTCAGCCCCAGCATTTT.

This chain uses TRBV9 with TRBJ1-1, with 7 bases fitting TRBD1. The junction had 4 bases not matched to a gene; V was cut back by 4 bases and J by 1 base. Germline CDR1 and CDR2: SGDLS and YYNGEE. The CDR3 is made up of 14 amino acids. CDR3 nucleotides: TGTGCCAGCAGCACGACAGGGTGGAACACTGAAGCTTTCTTT. Translated, it gives CASSTTGWNTEAFF. The whole variable domain, remainder taken from reference TRBV9 and TRBJ1-1, is DSGVTQTPKHLITATGQRVTLRCSPRSGDLSVYWYQQSLDQGLQFLIQYYNGEERAKGNILERFSAQQFPDLHSELNLSSLELGDSALYFCASSTTGWNTEAFFGQGTRLTVV.